These 17 T cell receptor beta chains share one sample of origin, sequenced in a study of shared clonotypes between healthy human individuals. Sequenced by immunoSEQ multiplex PCR; TCRdb stores in-frame clones only, minus some. The table records 400,000 or so clones, just over 95% of them present only once. The sequencing sample was made of memory CD8+ T cells sorted from blood. This sample's subset: CD45RO+ cells pooled with CCR7-negative TemRA cells. These receptors originate from a man aged 25 to 40 in good health.

The V gene is TRBV28, the J gene TRBJ1-5; 7 nucleotides match TRBD1. CDR1 and CDR2 from the germline V gene are MDHEN and SYDVKM. This CDR3 is 15 amino acids long. V shed 6 bases, J shed 6 bases, and the junction held 11 bases outside the gene matches. CDR3 amino acids: CASSSTGVTGQPQHF. The CDR3 DNA follows: TGTGCCAGCAGCTCTACAGGGGTTACGGGTCAGCCCCAGCATTTT.

The gene calls are TRBV7-9 and TRBJ2-7; tentatively, D is TRBD2 (5 bases). Germline V gene sequence: CDR1 SEHNR, CDR2 FQNEAQ (reference sequence). The CDR3 length is 15 residues. V lost 5 bases, J lost 2 bases, and 16 bases lay in between. The CDR3 DNA follows: TGTGCCAGCAGCCCCGAACCAAGCGGTGCCTACGAGCAGTACTTC. This gives the protein CASSPEPSGAYEQYF.

V is TRBV9 and J is TRBJ2-1; D perhaps matches TRBD2 (6 bases). The germline V gene encodes CDR1 SGDLS and CDR2 YYNGEE. Trimming cost V 0 bases and J 7 bases, with 8 bases left between them. The CDR3 spans 13 residues. The CDR3 is CASSVAGVNEQFF. In nucleotides, the CDR3 is TGTGCCAGCAGCGTAGCGGGAGTAAATGAGCAGTTCTTC. Full variable domain (remainder filled in from reference TRBV9 and TRBJ2-1): DSGVTQTPKHLITATGQRVTLRCSPRSGDLSVYWYQQSLDQGLQFLIQYYNGEERAKGNILERFSAQQFPDLHSELNLSSLELGDSALYFCASSVAGVNEQFFGPGTRLTVL.

This clone has just a few counts. This sequence joins TRBV4-2 and TRBJ2-1, with D possibly called TRBD1 or TRBD2 (5 bases each). This CDR3 region has 13 residues. Germline CDR1 reads LGHNA; CDR2 reads YNFKEQ. V lost 2 bases, J lost 7 bases, and 9 bases lay in between. CDR3 sequence reads: CASSQLGVNEQFF. CDR3 coding DNA: TGTGCCAGCAGCCAACTGGGGGTAAATGAGCAGTTCTTC.

V and J are TRBV13 and TRBJ1-4; no reliable D call. The CDR3 contains 14 residues. In germline, CDR1 is PRHDT, CDR2 FYEKMQ (reference sequence). V was cut by 3 bases and J by 8 bases, with 13 bases left in between. The DNA of the CDR3 is TGTGCCAGCAGCTTCGGGCAGGCCCACGAAAAACTGTTTTTT. It translates to CASSFGQAHEKLFF.

The genes are TRBV19 and TRBJ1-5; D is undetermined. The ends were cut back, 3 bases at V and 4 bases at J, with 10 bases in the middle. Germline V lookup: CDR1 LNHDA, CDR2 SQIVND (reference sequence). This CDR3 is 14 amino acids long. The CDR3 region is CASSIGQINQPQHF. The CDR3 DNA follows: TGTGCCAGTAGTATCGGGCAGATTAATCAGCCCCAGCATTTT.

The chain is built from TRBV2 and TRBJ1-3, with D uncertain. Germline V CDR1 and CDR2: SNHLY, FYNNEI. The CDR3 is 13 amino acids. Between the trimmed V and J ends, which lost 7 bases and 0 bases, there was a span of 7 bases. Here the CDR3 DNA reads TGTGCCAGCAATGGATACTCTGGAAACACCATATATTTT. As protein: CASNGYSGNTIYF.

The chain carries TRBV27 and TRBJ2-7; 10 positions agree with TRBD1. The germline gives CDR1 MNHEY, CDR2 SMNVEV (reference sequence). This CDR3 is 16 amino acids long. V was pared by 7 bases and J by 2 bases, with 11 bases of the junction left unmatched. CDR3: CASKARRGQGAYEQYF. For the CDR3, the DNA is TGTGCCAGCAAGGCCCGCCGCGGACAGGGGGCCTACGAGCAGTACTTC.

This chain connects TRBV5-8 to TRBJ2-7, with TRBD2 matching over 16 bases. CDR3 length: 16 amino acids. The germline CDR1 and CDR2 sequences are SGHTS and YDEGEE. J gave up 5 bases and V 4 bases, and 6 bases lay outside the gene matches. The CDR3 spells CASSPGTSGRANEQYF. CDR3 sequence (DNA): TGTGCCAGCAGCCCCGGGACTAGCGGGAGGGCTAACGAGCAGTACTTC.

This clone was found once. This rearrangement joins TRBV2 to TRBJ1-2; D not certain. CDR1 SNHLY and CDR2 FYNNEI come from the germline V gene. The CDR3 has 14 residues. Trimming cost V 4 bases and J 5 bases, with 14 bases left between them. CDR3 protein: CASSARQTLYGYTF. CDR3 nucleotides: TGTGCCAGCAGTGCTCGGCAGACCCTATATGGCTACACCTTC.

The gene calls are TRBV10-2 and TRBJ2-7; 10 positions match TRBD1. The germline V gene has CDR1 WSHSY and CDR2 SAAADI. V lost 5 bases, J lost 3 bases, and 4 bases stayed unmatched. This CDR3 has 14 residues. The CDR3: CASSLGQGGYEQYF. In nucleotides, the CDR3 is TGCGCCAGCAGTCTTGGACAGGGGGGCTACGAGCAGTACTTC.

The chain has TRBV9 and TRBJ2-3; 7 bases fit TRBD2. With 5 bases clipped from V and 3 bases from J, the junction kept 9 bases outside the gene matches. This CDR3 comprises 15 residues. Germline V gene lookup returns CDR1 SGDLS and CDR2 YYNGEE. The CDR3 protein is CASSKTSRVTDTQYF. In DNA, the CDR3 is TGTGCCAGCAGTAAGACTAGCCGAGTTACAGATACGCAGTATTTT.

The V and J genes are TRBV20-1 and TRBJ2-3, with D tentatively TRBD2 (5 bases). V was trimmed by 0 bases and J by 14 bases, leaving 12 bases between them. The CDR3 is 11 residues long. Per the germline V gene, CDR1 is DFQATT and CDR2 is SNEGSKA (reference sequence). The CDR3 region has the DNA TGCAGTGCTAGAGATGCGAAGCGGCGGTATTTT. Amino acids: CSARDAKRRYF.

The V call is TRBV11-2, the J call TRBJ2-2; 11 nucleotides match TRBD2. The trim removed 5 bases at V and 9 bases at J, leaving 11 bases unmatched. CDR1 is SGHAT and CDR2 is FQNNGV in the germline V gene. The CDR3 is 16 amino acids. The CDR3 spells CASSPLSGRGTRELFF. The CDR3 DNA reads TGTGCCAGCAGCCCGCTTAGCGGGAGGGGGACCAGGGAGCTGTTTTTT.

V is TRBV27 and J is TRBJ2-7; 8 bases are a match to TRBD2. The CDR3 is 14 residues long. Germline values: CDR1 MNHEY, CDR2 SMNVEV (reference sequence). J lost 1 base, V lost 5 bases, and 4 bases had no gene match. This CDR3 is CASSPGLVSYEQYF. CDR3 in DNA: TGTGCCAGCAGTCCGGGACTAGTGTCCTACGAGCAGTACTTC.

This chain joins TRBV5-5 and TRBJ1-4; no firm D call. This CDR3 comprises 16 residues. CDR1 is SGHKS and CDR2 is YYEKEE in the germline V gene (reference sequence). The V end lost 0 bases, the J end lost 2 bases, and 11 bases lay between the germline ends. The CDR3 DNA sequence: TGTGCCAGCAGCTTGGATCCTGTGCGGACTAATGAAAAACTGTTTTTT. Amino acids: CASSLDPVRTNEKLFF.

The chain employs TRBV4-2 and TRBJ2-3, with a weak D call TRBD2 (5 bases). There are 15 residues in the CDR3. CDR1 and CDR2 from the germline V gene are LGHNA and YNFKEQ. V lost 1 base to trimming and J lost 2 bases, with 10 bases between them. The CDR3 DNA reads as TGTGCCAGCAGCCAAGGGGAGACACACACAGATACGCAGTATTTT. It yields the protein CASSQGETHTDTQYF.